The rows below give T cell receptor beta chains drawn from one sample of a study of cytomegalovirus exposure and HLA in healthy donors. TCRdb keeps only in-frame clones here, not all; method: immunoSEQ multiplex PCR. Among tens of thousands of clones listed, 65% to 70% were seen once. The sample consisted of PBMCs. These receptor sequences come from a man in his forties in good health and CMV-seropositive. CDR3s include the opening cysteine and the closing phenylalanine or tryptophan. D genes are given only for firm matches. The size field is filled for only some rows; it gives once, few, many or a size class.

clone_size d_call j_call v_call cdr3_nt cdr3_aa
. . TRBJ1-1 TRBV5-1 TGCGCCAGCAGCTCTGGACAGAACACTGAAGCTTTCTTT CASSSGQNTEAFF
. . TRBJ1-1 TRBV6-5 TGTGCCAGCAGTTACGGGCTGGGGGCAATCACTGAAGCTTTCTTT CASSYGLGAITEAFF
. . TRBJ1-4 TRBV5-1 TGCGCCAGCAGCTTGCCCGTAGGGCAGGGCCATGAAAAACTGTTTTTT CASSLPVGQGHEKLFF
few . TRBJ1-6 TRBV18 TGTGCCAGCTCACCACTAGATCTAGGAAAAGGCTCCTATAATTCACCCCTCCACTTT CASSPLDLGKGSYNSPLHF
. . TRBJ1-5 TRBV6-6 TGTGCCAGCAGTTACCCAGGGCGTCAGCCCCAGCATTTT CASSYPGRQPQHF
. . TRBJ1-3 TRBV11-1 TGTGCCAGCACCGGGATGCTCTCTGGAAACACCATATATTTT CASTGMLSGNTIYF
. TRBD1 TRBJ2-6 TRBV6-1 TGTGCCAGCAGTGGGGGACAGCTCACCGGGGCCAACGTCCTGACTTTC CASSGGQLTGANVLTF
. . TRBJ2-1 TRBV12-2 TGTGCAAGTCGCCCCGGGACTAGGGCTAACAATGAGCAGTTCTTC CASRPGTRANNEQFF
. . TRBJ1-6 TRBV4-2 TGTGCCAGCAGCCAAGATCAGCAGGGTGGTTCACCCCTCCACTTT CASSQDQQGGSPLHF
. TRBD1 TRBJ1-5 TRBV5-1 TGCGCCAGCAGCCCCGGGACAGAAGATCAGCCCCAGCATTTT CASSPGTEDQPQHF
. TRBD1 TRBJ2-7 TRBV25-1 TGTGCCAGCGGCGACAGGGCCACCTACGAGCAGTACTTC CASGDRATYEQYF
. . TRBJ1-4 TRBV5-1 TGCGCCAGCAGCTCCCAAGGCGGCGTTAATGAAAAACTGTTTTTT CASSSQGGVNEKLFF